The 7 T cell receptor beta chains given below trace back to one sample, sequenced in a study of T cells after yellow fever vaccination. TCRdb re-analysed the 5' RACE reads in MiXCR, keeping a single row per CDR3 protein. The table shows just under 600,000 distinct CDR3 sequences, with around an eighth occurring only once. The sample was PBMCs, taken on the day of the yellow fever booster vaccination. These receptors originate from a man aged 25-40 years who received the YFV17D yellow fever vaccine.

The table lists this clonotype with many counts. V is TRBV14 and J is TRBJ2-7; 8 positions match TRBD1. The ends lost 4 bases at V and 0 bases at J; junction bases unmatched: 2. The CDR3 spans 14 residues. Germline CDR1 reads SGHDN; CDR2 reads FVKESK. The CDR3 region is CASSPRGPSYEQYF. DNA of the CDR3: TGTGCCAGCAGCCCCAGGGGGCCCTCCTACGAGCAGTACTTC.

This clonotype was seen a few times. The rearrangement links TRBV19 to TRBJ1-5, with D hard to call. Trimming removed 1 base at V and 5 bases at J, with 9 bases between. This CDR3 is built from 14 residues. CDR1 LNHDA and CDR2 SQIVND come from the germline V gene (reference sequence). CDR3 loop: CASSIAWGDQPQHF. CDR3 bases: TGTGCCAGTAGTATAGCATGGGGAGATCAGCCCCAGCATTTT.

The CDR3, as DNA: TGTGCCGCCCGGTCCGGGGGAACTCAAGAGACCCAGTACTTC. Translation gives CAARSGGTQETQYF. The V gene is TRBV28, the J gene TRBJ2-5, with D possibly matching TRBD2 (6 bases). CDR1 and CDR2 (germline): MDHEN, SYDVKM. V gave up 11 bases and J gave up 2 bases, with 18 bases separating them. The CDR3 sequence is 14 residues long.

V usage is TRBV12-3 or TRBV12-4 and J usage is TRBJ1-1; 7 bases are shared with TRBD1. V shed 2 bases, J shed 7 bases, and the junction held 7 bases outside the gene matches. This CDR3 contains 14 residues. This CDR3 is CASSLLTGSSEAFF. The CDR3 coding sequence is TGTGCCAGCAGTTTACTGACAGGGAGCAGTGAAGCTTTCTTT.

This chain joins TRBV12-3 or TRBV12-4 and TRBJ2-7; 10 bases are shared with TRBD1. With V trimmed by 6 bases and J by 3 bases, 11 bases remained unmatched. The CDR3 has 16 amino acids. The CDR3, as DNA: TGTGCCAGCAGCCGACCCTCGGACAGGGGGGTCTACGAGCAGTACTTC. Residues: CASSRPSDRGVYEQYF.

The chain couples TRBV20-1 to TRBJ2-5; possible D gene TRBD1, 6 bases. The V gene's germline CDR1 is DFQATT and CDR2 SNEGSKA (reference sequence). Trimming removed 2 bases at V and 2 bases at J, with 15 bases between. The CDR3 spans 15 residues. CDR3 sequence: CSARPAGVSQETQYF. DNA of the CDR3: TGCAGTGCTAGACCGGCAGGGGTATCGCAAGAGACCCAGTACTTC.

This clonotype was counted between two and nine times. The rearrangement uses TRBV7-8 and TRBJ2-1, with no clear D. The length of the CDR3 is 11 residues. Germline V gene lookup returns CDR1 SGHVS and CDR2 FQNEAQ. Trimming stripped 5 bases from V and 13 bases from J, with 12 bases between. Here the CDR3 reads CASSKDSQQFF. Here the CDR3 DNA reads TGTGCCAGCAGCAAAGACTCCCAACAGTTCTTC.